This T cell receptor (beta chain) stems from a study of cytomegalovirus exposure and HLA in healthy donors. Assay: immunoSEQ multiplex PCR; the TCRdb copy retains only in-frame clones and omits some. The sample contains about 250,000 clones, roughly 87% of which appear only once. Study results and caveats: In vitro assays verified that a few CMV-associated chains recognized CMV antigens specifically. Rarity held for most TCR sequences, but there were some public TCRs that occurred in many donors.

Trimming took 3 bases from V and 2 from J, leaving 13 bases between them. The CDR3 extends over 15 amino acids. Germline V gene lookup returns CDR1 SGHTA and CDR2 FQGTGA. Regarding this clone: Its antigen is undetermined.

The chain couples TRBV7-3 to TRBJ1-1, with D maybe TRBD1 (5 bases). Specimen: PBMCs. The clonotype originates from a man aged 18 to 29 in good health and CMV-seropositive. CDR3 sequence reads: CASSLLGGFNTEAFF. CDR3 nucleotide sequence: TGTGCCAGCAGCTTGCTCGGGGGATTCAACACTGAAGCTTTCTTT.